This is a list of T cell receptor beta chains from one sample in a study of TIL therapy for anti-PD-1-resistant metastatic lung cancer. Only in-frame clones appear in the TCRdb table, and some are missing; sequencing was by immunoSEQ multiplex PCR. There are 36,000 or so clones in the sample; less than 85% occur only once, and 5.7% lies in the top ten. Specimen: blood, collected at baseline. Source of these receptors: a person between 25 and 80 years old with non-small cell lung cancer. Both conserved end residues are part of each CDR3. Each record gives: D gene, J gene, V gene, CDR3 length, clone size, CDR3 DNA, CDR3 protein. A D gene is named only where the DNA matches it firmly. Some rows have no size entry. The others give once, few or many, or a class for an expanded clone.

>TRBD1|TRBJ2-7|TRBV18|13|NA
TGTGCCAGCTCGTCGAAGGACAGGGTCGAGCAGTACTTC
CASSSKDRVEQYF
>NA|TRBJ2-2|TRBV2|14|few
TGTGCCAGCAGTGTGTCAGGGTTCACCGGGGAGCTGTTTTTT
CASSVSGFTGELFF
>NA|TRBJ2-7|TRBV5-6|17|NA
TGTGCCAGCAGCCCGGCGGGTGGGGTTTGGGGTCCCTACGAGCAGTACTTC
CASSPAGGVWGPYEQYF
>NA|TRBJ2-7|TRBV27|13|NA
TGTGCCAGCAGAAAAGACGGGACCTACGAGCAGTACTTC
CASRKDGTYEQYF
>NA|TRBJ1-2|TRBV5-1|14|NA
TGCGCCAGCAGCTTGGGGGAGGGATTCTATGGCTACACCTTC
CASSLGEGFYGYTF
>TRBD1|TRBJ2-5|TRBV7-2|15|NA
TGTGCCAGCAGCGACTACAGGGGGTACCAGGAGACCCAGTACTTC
CASSDYRGYQETQYF
>TRBD2|TRBJ2-1|TRBV4-1|15|NA
TGCGCCAGCAGCCACTTAGCGGGAGGGCCAAGTGAGCAGTTCTTC
CASSHLAGGPSEQFF
>TRBD2|TRBJ2-5|TRBV6-1|16|NA
TGTGCCAGCAGTGACGTAAAGCTCGGGGGGTTAGAGACCCAGTACTTC
CASSDVKLGGLETQYF
>TRBD1|TRBJ2-5|TRBV5-1|16|NA
TGCGCCAGCAGCTTGGCGGCAGGGGGCCTCCAAGAGACCCAGTACTTC
CASSLAAGGLQETQYF
>NA|TRBJ1-4|TRBV5-4|12|NA
TGTGCCAGCAGCTTTAACGGGGAAAAACTGTTTTTT
CASSFNGEKLFF
>NA|TRBJ2-3|TRBV19|16|NA
TGTGCCAGTAGAAGGGGGGGGATCGCGAGCACAGATACGCAGTATTTT
CASRRGGIASTDTQYF
>NA|TRBJ1-5|TRBV6-4|13|NA
TGTGCCAGCTCGGTTGGTAGCAATCAGCCCCAGCATTTT
CASSVGSNQPQHF
>NA|TRBJ2-4|TRBV25-1|14|NA
TGTGCCACCGCGTCTGGGGGGAAGTTATGGATTCAGTACTTC
CATASGGKLWIQYF
>TRBD2|TRBJ2-1|TRBV18|15|NA
TGTGCCAGCTCCCCCGGGAGGGGACTAAACAATGAGCAGTTCTTC
CASSPGRGLNNEQFF
>NA|TRBJ1-5|TRBV28|14|NA
TGTGCCAGCAGTTTATTGGGGTCGAATCAGCCCCAGCATTTT
CASSLLGSNQPQHF
>TRBD1|TRBJ1-2|TRBV5-4|17|NA
TGTGCCAGCAGCTTGATGGGCAGGGGGCGGGATAACTATGGCTACACCTTC
CASSLMGRGRDNYGYTF
>NA|TRBJ2-7|TRBV9|14|NA
TGTGCCAGCAGCGTAGCGGGAGACCCCTACGAGCAGTACTTC
CASSVAGDPYEQYF
>NA|TRBJ1-1|TRBV7-2|18|NA
TGTGCCAGCAGCTTATCTTTTAGGATAGGTGGGAGGAACACTGAAGCTTTCTTT
CASSLSFRIGGRNTEAFF
>TRBD1|TRBJ1-6|TRBV10-3|14|NA
TGTGCCGCTGGGGCAGACAGGGAGAATTCACCCCTCCACTTT
CAAGADRENSPLHF
>NA|TRBJ1-1|TRBV19|18|NA
TGTGCCAGTAGCCAAGGCCGGGATTGGGGCAGGGGGAACACTGAAGCTTTCTTT
CASSQGRDWGRGNTEAFF
>NA|TRBJ2-1|TRBV2|15|NA
TGTGCCAGCAGGGTTGACAGGCCTTCCTACAATGAGCAGTTCTTC
CASRVDRPSYNEQFF
>TRBD1|TRBJ2-3|TRBV13|16|NA
TGTGCCAGCAGCTTAGGGTTGGGACAGAGCACAGATACGCAGTATTTT
CASSLGLGQSTDTQYF
>NA|TRBJ2-7|TRBV4-3|16|NA
TGCGCCAGCAGCCAAATCATGGCCAGCGAATCCTACGAGCAGTACTTC
CASSQIMASESYEQYF
>NA|TRBJ2-2|TRBV5-3|13|few
TGTGCCAGAAGCTTGGCGGGTAGCGGGGAGCTGTTTTTT
CARSLAGSGELFF
>NA|TRBJ1-6|TRBV21-1|14|NA
TGTGCCAGCATCACACAGGGTCGGGGTTCACCCCTCCACTTT
CASITQGRGSPLHF
>TRBD2|TRBJ2-7|TRBV4-3|15|few
TGCGCCAGCAGCCAAGGGACTAGCGGATTCTACGAGCAGTACTTC
CASSQGTSGFYEQYF
>NA|TRBJ2-1|TRBV5-4|13|NA
TGTGCCAGCAGCTTGAGCTCGTACAATGAGCAGTTCTTC
CASSLSSYNEQFF